This T cell receptor beta chain was profiled in a study of immune characterization of retroperitoneal liposarcoma. There are 13 residues in the CDR3. V lost 2 bases and J lost 10, with 12 bases in between. Germline V gene sequence: CDR1 MNHEY, CDR2 SMNVEV (reference sequence). The sample holds a few counts of this clonotype. From the PCR reads, TCRdb called clonotypes with MiXCR, one entry per CDR3 protein. The sample records roughly 10,000 distinct CDR3 sequences, 28% being singletons. The sample taken for sequencing was tumor tissue. The receptor was derived from a male donor with retroperitoneal liposarcoma. The chain recombines TRBV27 with TRBJ2-1; D unclear. CDR3 amino acids: CASSLGRSYEQFF. The CDR3, as DNA: TGTGCCAGCAGTTTAGGCAGGTCATACGAGCAGTTCTTC.